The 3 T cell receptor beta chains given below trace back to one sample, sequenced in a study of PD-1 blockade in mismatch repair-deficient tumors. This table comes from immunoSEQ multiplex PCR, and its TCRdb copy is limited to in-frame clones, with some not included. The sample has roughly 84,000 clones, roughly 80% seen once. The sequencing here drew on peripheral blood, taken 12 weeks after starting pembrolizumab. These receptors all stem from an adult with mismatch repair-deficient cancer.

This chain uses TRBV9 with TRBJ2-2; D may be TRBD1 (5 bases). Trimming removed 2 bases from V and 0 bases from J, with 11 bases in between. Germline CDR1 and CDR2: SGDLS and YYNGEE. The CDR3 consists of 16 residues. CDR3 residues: CASSVSGRANTGELFF. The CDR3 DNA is TGTGCCAGCAGCGTGAGTGGCAGGGCGAACACCGGGGAGCTGTTTTTT. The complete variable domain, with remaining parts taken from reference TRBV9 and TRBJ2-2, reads DSGVTQTPKHLITATGQRVTLRCSPRSGDLSVYWYQQSLDQGLQFLIQYYNGEERAKGNILERFSAQQFPDLHSELNLSSLELGDSALYFCASSVSGRANTGELFFGEGSRLTVL.

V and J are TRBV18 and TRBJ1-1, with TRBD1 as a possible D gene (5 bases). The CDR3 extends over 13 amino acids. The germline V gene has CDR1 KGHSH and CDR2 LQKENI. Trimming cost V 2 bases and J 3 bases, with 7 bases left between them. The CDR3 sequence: CASSPDRYTEAFF. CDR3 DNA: TGTGCCAGCTCACCAGACAGATACACTGAAGCTTTCTTT.

CDR3 residues: CASSQLPGQNTGELFF. CDR3 coding DNA: TGTGCCAGCAGCCAATTACCGGGACAGAACACCGGGGAGCTGTTTTTT. J is TRBJ2-2 and V is TRBV6-4, with D possibly being TRBD1 (6 bases). The CDR3 contains 16 residues. Looked up from germline, CDR1 is MRHNA and CDR2 is SNTAGT. With 6 bases removed from V and 1 base from J, the gap between germline ends came to 15 bases.